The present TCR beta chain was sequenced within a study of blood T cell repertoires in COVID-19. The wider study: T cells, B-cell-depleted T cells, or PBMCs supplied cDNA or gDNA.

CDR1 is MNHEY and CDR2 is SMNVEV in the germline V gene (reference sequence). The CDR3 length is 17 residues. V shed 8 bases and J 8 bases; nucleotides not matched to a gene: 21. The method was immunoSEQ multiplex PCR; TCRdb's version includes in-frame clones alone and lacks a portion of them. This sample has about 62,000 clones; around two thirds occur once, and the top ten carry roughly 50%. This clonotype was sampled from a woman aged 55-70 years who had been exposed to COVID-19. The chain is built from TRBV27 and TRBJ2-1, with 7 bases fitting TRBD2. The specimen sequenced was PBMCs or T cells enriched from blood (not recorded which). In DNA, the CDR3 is TGTGCCAGCTCGGGAAGCGGGACTCAAACAACGCCCTATGAGCAGTTCTTC. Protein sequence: CASSGSGTQTTPYEQFF.